This record concerns one T cell receptor (beta chain) sequence. This clonotype occurred a few times. No antigen is known for it. One base away there is no much larger clone; base qualities are not given. Every donor in the study was a healthy Caucasian. Three unrelated non-twin adults were additionally sequenced: a male aged 18 to 30, a male aged 50 to 60 and a female aged 50 to 60. Using Miltenyi CD45RO+ enrichment and human naive T-cell isolation kits, memory (CD45RO+) and naive T cells were isolated from PBMC. The library was made by 5' RACE. Sequencing relied on an Illumina HiSeq 2000. A universal primer binding site was introduced by template switching, and a unique molecular identifier was present in the final cDNA, enabling accurate counting of TCR cDNA molecules. First-strand cDNA for TCR alpha and beta chains was synthesized from specific primers in the conserved constant-segment region. To control for contamination, every cDNA library carried two barcodes: a SMART-Mk sample barcode plus Illumina barcodes. TruSeq adapter sequences along with Illumina sample barcodes were introduced in two successive PCR steps. Sequencing of the TCR alpha and beta cDNA libraries was done on the Illumina HiSeq platform using custom primers. The paper's processing steps were these. MiGEC processed the raw reads to extract unique molecular identifiers, while MiXCR was used to determine the CDR3 positions. For each individual, recombination models were inferred using an EM algorithm with the repgenHMM and IGoR tools. The tcR package in R was used for shared clonotype analysis, with sharing normalized by the product of cloneset sizes. Out-of-frame nonproductive sequences were analyzed to study raw recombination free of thymic and clonal selection effects. TCRdb cleaned the public reads at Q25 with fastp, built clones with MiXCR and kept in-frame beta chains. Records with the same CDR3 protein are collapsed into one entry carrying the most frequent genes and DNA. TCRdb, rather than the study authors, made the V and J calls. For this sample there are roughly 690,000 distinct CDR3 sequences; 5.5% to 7.5% appear just once. Jointly, the top ten make up 1.5% to 2% of the sample.

The record originates from a study of identical twins listed by TCRdb under 2016. Turning to the overall study: To test whether fetal clonotypes persist, the study used deep sequencing on TCR alpha and beta repertoires from monozygotic twins, unrelated adults of various ages, and cord blood. To rule out contamination, replicate twin experiments were performed at different times with different library preparation protocols.

Broad study findings and their caveats: In monozygotic twins, out-of-frame TCR alpha sharing was systematically underestimated by recombination models, although the models agreed with sharing between unrelated individuals. Zero-insertion analyses could be partly confounded by invariant T cells such as MAIT and iNKT, although diverse VJ usage argued against such confounding for most clonotypes. Compared with coincidental sharing between unrelated individuals, out-of-frame TCR alpha sequences shared between twins showed an excess of sequences with low generation probability. Abundant cord blood beta clonotypes carried fewer insertions; young adult naive repertoires showed a weaker similar trend, while memory repertoires showed none. Because the same donors could not be followed over many years, the conclusions relied on cross-sectional statistical analysis. Excess twin sharing in beta out-of-frame sequences was weaker because fewer shared sequences lowered the signal-to-noise ratio.

From the germline V gene (reference sequence), CDR1 is DFQATT and CDR2 is SNEGSKA. Between the V and J ends, shortened by 6 bases and 0 bases respectively, the junction contains 12 bases. CDR3 length: 14 amino acids, cysteine to phenylalanine. Here the CDR3 DNA is all that survives: 42 bases in frame from base 1. The sequence links TRBV20-1 to TRBJ1-3; no D segment can be confidently identified. The source is a man younger than 35 in good health. Material: naive T cells sorted from blood. The cell subset or site label of this sample denotes: cells isolated with a human naive T-cell isolation kit. The DNA sequence reads TGCAGTGCCATAATAGCGAGCTCTGGAAACACCATATATTTT. Its amino acids are CSAIIASSGNTIYF.